This T cell receptor (beta chain) was captured in a study of blood T cell repertoires in COVID-19. Authors' analysis steps: Reference gene primers were amplified, and this amplification served to estimate nucleated cell counts. The data were produced by immunoSEQ multiplex PCR, yet TCRdb's version contains in-frame clones alone and is incomplete. That table supplies the V and J calls and clone size; D and trimming were determined from the DNA. The table includes around 140,000 clones, roughly 90% detected once. This clone is a singleton in its sample. The CDR3 consists of 15 residues. CDR1 is MNHEY, CDR2 SVGAGI, per germline. Trimming removed 8 bases at V and 0 bases at J, with 14 bases between.

The chain recombines TRBV6-5 with TRBJ1-3; TRBD1 is a possible D gene (6 bases). This sequence was found in a man aged 50-60 years with active or convalescent COVID-19. Sequencing was carried out using peripheral blood. The CDR3 reads CASRDITISGNTIYF. CDR3 sequence (DNA): TGTGCCAGCCGGGACATTACGATCTCTGGAAACACCATATATTTT.